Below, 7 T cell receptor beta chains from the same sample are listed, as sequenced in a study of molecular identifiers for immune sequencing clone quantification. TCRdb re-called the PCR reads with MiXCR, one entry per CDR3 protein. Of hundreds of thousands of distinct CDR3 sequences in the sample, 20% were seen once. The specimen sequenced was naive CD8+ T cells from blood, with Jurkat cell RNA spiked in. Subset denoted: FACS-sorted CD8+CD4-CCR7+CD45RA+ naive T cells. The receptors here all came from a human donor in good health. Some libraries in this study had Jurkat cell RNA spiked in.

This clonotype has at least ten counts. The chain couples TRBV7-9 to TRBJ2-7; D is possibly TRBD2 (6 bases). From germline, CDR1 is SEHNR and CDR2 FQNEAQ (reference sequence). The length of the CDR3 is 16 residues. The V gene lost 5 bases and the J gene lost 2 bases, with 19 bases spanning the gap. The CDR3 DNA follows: TGTGCCAGCAGCGCACTAGAGGCTGGGACTGCCTACGAGCAGTACTTC. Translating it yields CASSALEAGTAYEQYF. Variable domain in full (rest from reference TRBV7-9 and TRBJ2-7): DTGVSQNPRHKITKRGQNVTFRCDPISEHNRLYWYRQTLGQGPEFLTYFQNEAQLEKSRLLSDRFSAERPKGSFSTLEIQRTEQGDSAMYLCASSALEAGTAYEQYFGPGTRLTVT.

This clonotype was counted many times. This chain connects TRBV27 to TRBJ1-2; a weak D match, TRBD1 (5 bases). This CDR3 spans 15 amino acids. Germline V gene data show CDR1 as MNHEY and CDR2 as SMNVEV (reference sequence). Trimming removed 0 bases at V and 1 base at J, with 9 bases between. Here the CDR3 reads CASSLSGGGNYGYTF. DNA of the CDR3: TGTGCCAGCAGTTTATCTGGCGGGGGTAACTATGGCTACACCTTC.

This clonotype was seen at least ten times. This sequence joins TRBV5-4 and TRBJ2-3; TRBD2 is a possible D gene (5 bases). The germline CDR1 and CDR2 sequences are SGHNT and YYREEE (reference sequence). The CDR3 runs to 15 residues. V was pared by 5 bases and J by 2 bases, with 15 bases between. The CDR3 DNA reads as TGTGCCAGCAGAAGGGAGCCGCGACTCACAGATACGCAGTATTTT. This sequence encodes CASRREPRLTDTQYF. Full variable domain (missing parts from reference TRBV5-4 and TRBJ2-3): ETGVTQSPTHLIKTRGQQVTLRCSSQSGHNTVSWYQQALGQGPQFIFQYYREEENGRGNFPPRFSGLQFPNYSSELNVNALELDDSALYLCASRREPRLTDTQYFGPGTRLTVL.

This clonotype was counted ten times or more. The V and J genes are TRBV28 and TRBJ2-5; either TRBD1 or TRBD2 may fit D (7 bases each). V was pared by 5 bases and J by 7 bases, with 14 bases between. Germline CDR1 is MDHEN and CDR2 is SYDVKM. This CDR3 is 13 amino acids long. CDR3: CASSPTGEGTQYF. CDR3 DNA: TGTGCCAGCAGTCCTACAGGGGAGGGGACCCAGTACTTC.

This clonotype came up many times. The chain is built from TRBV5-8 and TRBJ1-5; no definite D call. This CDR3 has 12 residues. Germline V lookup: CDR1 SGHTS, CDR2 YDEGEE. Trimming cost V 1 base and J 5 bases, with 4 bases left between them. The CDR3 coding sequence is TGTGCCAGCAGCTTGTCCCATCAGCCCCAGCATTTT. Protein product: CASSLSHQPQHF.

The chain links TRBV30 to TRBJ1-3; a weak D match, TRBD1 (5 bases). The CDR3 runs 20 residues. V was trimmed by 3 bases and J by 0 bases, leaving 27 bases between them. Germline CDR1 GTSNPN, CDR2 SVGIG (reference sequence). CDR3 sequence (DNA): TGTGCCTGGAGCCTCCCCCGGTTTGAGGGGCGCTTCCGCTCTGGAAACACCATATATTTT. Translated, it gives CAWSLPRFEGRFRSGNTIYF. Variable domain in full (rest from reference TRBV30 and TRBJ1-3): SQTIHQWPATLVQPVGSPLSLECTVEGTSNPNLYWYRQAAGRGLQLLFYSVGIGQISSEVPQNLSASRPQDRQFILSSKKLLLSDSGFYLCAWSLPRFEGRFRSGNTIYFGEGSWLTVV.

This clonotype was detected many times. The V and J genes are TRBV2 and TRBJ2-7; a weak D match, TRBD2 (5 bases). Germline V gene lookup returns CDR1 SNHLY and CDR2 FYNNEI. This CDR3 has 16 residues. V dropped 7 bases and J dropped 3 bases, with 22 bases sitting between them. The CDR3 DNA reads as TGTGCCAGCATAGAATCCAGCGGAGATTTCCTCTACGAGCAGTACTTC. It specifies CASIESSGDFLYEQYF.